The rows below give T cell receptor beta chains drawn from one sample of a study of neoadjuvant anti-PD-1 for oral cavity cancer. The repertoire was sequenced with immunoSEQ multiplex PCR; TCRdb's copy has only in-frame clones and lacks some. The sample has roughly 14,000 clones, roughly 74% seen once. The specimen was PBMCs, collected after nivolumab (anti-PD-1) treatment. Every receptor here comes from a person aged 35 to 85 with oral cavity squamous cell carcinoma. The CDR3 runs from the conserved cysteine through the conserved F or W. A D gene is named only where the DNA matches it firmly. Expanded clones are given a class, and other clones once, few, many or no size at all.

d_call clone_size j_call v_call cdr3_nt cdr3_aa
TRBD1 . TRBJ2-7 TRBV5-4 TGTGCCAGCAGCCTAGGGGGCGCGGGCAAACACGAGCAGTACTTC CASSLGGAGKHEQYF
. . TRBJ1-5 TRBV11-2 TGTGCCAGCAGCTTAGATTGGAGGGGCCGTCAGCCCCAGCATTTT CASSLDWRGRQPQHF
. . TRBJ2-7 TRBV23-1 TGCGCCAGCAGTCAATCGCTGACAGAAACGATTTCCTACGAGCAGTACTTC CASSQSLTETISYEQYF
. . TRBJ2-5 TRBV5-6 TGTGCCAGCAGCCACCGCACGGACCTCCAGTACTTC CASSHRTDLQYF
. once TRBJ1-1 TRBV28 TGTGCCAGCAGTGGGTGGTTCAAGGGAGACACTGAAGCTTTCTTT CASSGWFKGDTEAFF
. once TRBJ2-5 TRBV11-1 TGTGCCAGCAAGCGGGTAATGGGATCCAAAGAGACCCAGTACTTC CASKRVMGSKETQYF
TRBD2 . TRBJ2-7 TRBV19 TGTGCCACTAGACTAGCCGGATCCTACGAGCAGTACTTC CATRLAGSYEQYF
. . TRBJ2-1 TRBV5-1 TGCGCCAGCAGCACTCGCGGTGGGGGTGAGCAGTTCTTC CASSTRGGGEQFF
TRBD1 . TRBJ2-7 TRBV5-4 TGTGCCAGCAGCCGCAACAGGGGGACAAAGTACTTC CASSRNRGTKYF
. . TRBJ2-1 TRBV29-1 TGCAGCGTTGTAAGTGGCGGGACGTCGCAGTTCTTC CSVVSGGTSQFF
TRBD1 few TRBJ1-5 TRBV19 TGTGCCAGTAGTCCAAGACAGGGGCAGGGGTTTAGCAATCAGCCCCAGCATTTT CASSPRQGQGFSNQPQHF
. once TRBJ1-1 TRBV10-2 TGCGCCAGCAGGAAGGGACACCTGAACACTGAAGCTTTCTTT CASRKGHLNTEAFF
. . TRBJ2-3 TRBV4-2 TGTGCCAGCAGCCCCTTCGATACCGGGATCCTAGGGGCAGATACGCAGTATTTT CASSPFDTGILGADTQYF
. . TRBJ1-2 TRBV7-3 TGTGCCAGCAGCTCTGGGCAGGGATATGGCTACACCTTC CASSSGQGYGYTF
. . TRBJ2-3 TRBV6-4 TGTGCCAGCAGCCCGGGGGGCCCGTCTGATACGCAGTATTTT CASSPGGPSDTQYF
. once TRBJ2-4 TRBV30 TGTGCCCGAATCTGGGAGCTGCTACTAGCCAAAAACATTCAGTACTTC CARIWELLLAKNIQYF
TRBD1 . TRBJ2-7 TRBV19 TGTGCCAGTAGTATTTCGGCAGGGGGTCGCGAGCAGTACTTC CASSISAGGREQYF
TRBD2 once TRBJ2-1 TRBV13 TGTGCCAGCAGCTTAGGCTCCCTGGCGGGGGGCCCCCATGAGCAGTTCTTC CASSLGSLAGGPHEQFF
TRBD2 . TRBJ2-5 TRBV5-1 TGCGCCAGCAGCGTACGGGGGGGCCGACTCGGTGAGACCCAGTACTTC CASSVRGGRLGETQYF
. . TRBJ2-6 TRBV5-5 TGTGCCAGCAGTGTATCTGGGGCCAACGTCCTGACTTTC CASSVSGANVLTF
. . TRBJ2-5 TRBV5-5 TGTGCCAGCAGCTTGGATGTCGCGACCCAGTACTTC CASSLDVATQYF
. . TRBJ2-3 TRBV11-2 TGTGCCAGCAGCTTGAGTCTAGCACTCACAGATACGCAGTATTTT CASSLSLALTDTQYF
TRBD2 . TRBJ2-3 TRBV6-5 TGTGCCAGCAGTTACCTTAGCGGGGGGGATCAAGATACGCAGTATTTT CASSYLSGGDQDTQYF
. . TRBJ1-1 TRBV25-1 TGTGCCAGCAGTACAGGGATTGTGAACACTGAAGCTTTCTTT CASSTGIVNTEAFF
. few TRBJ1-2 TRBV15 TGTGCCACCAGCCCGGACGCTAACTATGGCTACACCTTC CATSPDANYGYTF
. few TRBJ1-3 TRBV27 TGTGCCAGCAGGGGGCTTGGAAACACCATATATTTT CASRGLGNTIYF
TRBD1 . TRBJ2-7 TRBV15 TGTGCCACCAGCGCCGACAGGGGCGCCTTCTACGAGCAGTACTTC CATSADRGAFYEQYF
. . TRBJ2-5 TRBV10-2 TGCGCCAGCATGTTCGGGGGCGGGGAGACCCAGTACTTC CASMFGGGETQYF
TRBD1 . TRBJ1-2 TRBV19 TGTGCCAGTGGTGACAGGGGGCGTTACTATGGCTACACCTTC CASGDRGRYYGYTF
. . TRBJ1-2 TRBV28 TGTGCCAGCAGTTCCCCCTGGGGGGTAAGGTATGGCTACACCTTC CASSSPWGVRYGYTF
. . TRBJ2-2 TRBV9 TGTGCCAGCAGCGTAGAAAACACCGGGGAGCTGTTTTTT CASSVENTGELFF
. . TRBJ1-1 TRBV30 TGTGCCTGGACCCGAGAGCCCGGGGGTCGCGCTTTCTTT CAWTREPGGRAFF
TRBD1 . TRBJ2-5 TRBV19 TGTGCCAGTAGTAAATCCCCCCCAGGGACAGGGCAAGAGACCCAGTACTTC CASSKSPPGTGQETQYF
TRBD1 once TRBJ1-5 TRBV7-8 TGTGCCAGCAGCTTAGATTGGCAGGGGGCAAATCAGCCCCAGCATTTT CASSLDWQGANQPQHF
TRBD2 . TRBJ2-5 TRBV6-5 TGTGCCAGCAGTTCCGGGACTAGCGGCCAAGAGACCCAGTACTTC CASSSGTSGQETQYF
. . TRBJ2-2 TRBV9 TGTGCCAGCAGCGTTGGGGGGTACGACACCGGGGAGCTGTTTTTT CASSVGGYDTGELFF
. . TRBJ2-1 TRBV4-1 TGCGCCAGCAGCCAAGCCGGGGGGCGGGAGCGCAGTGAGCAGTTCTTC CASSQAGGRERSEQFF
TRBD1 few TRBJ1-1 TRBV10-3 TGTGCCACGACAGGGTCCGGCACTGAAGCTTTCTTT CATTGSGTEAFF
TRBD1 . TRBJ2-3 TRBV7-6 TGTGCCAGCAGCTTAGTTATCCGGGACAGGGGCCGCACAGATACGCAGTATTTT CASSLVIRDRGRTDTQYF
. . TRBJ1-5 TRBV2 TGTGCCAGCAGTGACAAAGGCACTCAGCCCCAGCATTTT CASSDKGTQPQHF
. . TRBJ1-2 TRBV19 TGTGCCAGTAGTATAGCAGAGTCTAACTATGGCTACACCTTC CASSIAESNYGYTF
. . TRBJ2-7 TRBV6-5 TGTGCCAGCAGAACCTGGACTATCCCCTACGAGCAGTACTTC CASRTWTIPYEQYF
TRBD1 . TRBJ1-2 TRBV30 TGTGCGATCGGGACAGGGAACTATGGCTACACCTTC CAIGTGNYGYTF
. . TRBJ2-3 TRBV29-1 TGCAGCGTTGCCGGAGCCACAGATACGCAGTATTTT CSVAGATDTQYF
TRBD2 . TRBJ2-7 TRBV6-6 TGTGCCAGCAGTTACTCCTATAGCGGGAGGATCTACGAGCAGTACTTC CASSYSYSGRIYEQYF
TRBD1 . TRBJ1-2 TRBV7-9 TGTGCCAGCAGCTTTCGTGGGACAGAAATCAACTATGGCTACACCTTC CASSFRGTEINYGYTF
. few TRBJ1-2 TRBV6-1 TGTGCCAGCAGTGAATTTGGGCGGCAGGGCTATGGCTACACCTTC CASSEFGRQGYGYTF
. . TRBJ2-7 TRBV10-2 TGCGCCAGCAGTGAAACAGAATACGAGCAGTACTTC CASSETEYEQYF
. . TRBJ2-1 TRBV19 TGTGCCAGTCCTACAGGCGTTTCGGGTGAGCAGTTCTTC CASPTGVSGEQFF
. . TRBJ1-3 TRBV19 TGTGCCAGTATCCCAGCCACAGGGCGCGGACAAAGCTCTGGAAACACCATATATTTT CASIPATGRGQSSGNTIYF
TRBD2 few TRBJ2-7 TRBV5-4 TGTGCCAGCAGCTACTGGACTAGCGGTTTTCAGTACTTC CASSYWTSGFQYF
TRBD2 . TRBJ2-7 TRBV27 TGTGCCAGCAGTTTTTCCAGGGGGCGGCTAGCGGGAGGCTACGAGCAGTACTTC CASSFSRGRLAGGYEQYF
. once TRBJ1-2 TRBV10-3 TGTGCCATCAGTCAGGAGAGAATTGATGGCTACACCTTC CAISQERIDGYTF
TRBD1 once TRBJ1-1 TRBV9 TGTGCCAGCAGCCCCCGACAGGGAATGAACACTGAAGCTTTCTTT CASSPRQGMNTEAFF
. . TRBJ2-5 TRBV6-1 TGTGCCAGCGGGACACCCGACCAAGAGACCCAGTACTTC CASGTPDQETQYF
. . TRBJ2-3 TRBV11-1 TGTGCCAGCAGCTTGCGGGACGGCACAGATACGCAGTATTTT CASSLRDGTDTQYF
TRBD2 . TRBJ2-2 TRBV6-1 TGTGCCAGCAGTGAAGGACTAGCGGGGAGCGGGGAGCTGTTTTTT CASSEGLAGSGELFF
TRBD1 . TRBJ1-1 TRBV6-5 TGTGCCAGCAGTTCCTCGACAGGGAAGAACACTGAAGCTTTCTTT CASSSSTGKNTEAFF
. . TRBJ1-1 TRBV29-1 TGCAGCGTTGAAAGGGGAGGGGCTTTCTTT CSVERGGAFF